This TCR beta chain was recovered during a study of blood T cell repertoires in COVID-19. Study details: Donors in the United States, Italy and Spain gave samples during acute or convalescent COVID-19. Sample material is recorded as cDNA or gDNA derived from T cells, B-cell-depleted T cells, or PBMCs.

In the original processing: From reference gene primer amplification, estimates of nucleated cell counts were derived. TCRdb's table, derived via immunoSEQ multiplex PCR, lists solely in-frame clones and lacks some. That table furnishes V, J and clone size, whereas the DNA furnished D and trimming. The sample carries some 240,000 clones, 70% to 85% recorded once. Sequenced sample: peripheral blood. The TCR sequence derives from a woman in her thirties or forties who had recovered from COVID-19.

The CDR3 coding sequence is TGTGCCAGCAGTGAAGTCGCCTTACTCCGGGACAGGGGAATGGCCGCTTTCTTT. Translating gives CASSEVALLRDRGMAAFF. J is TRBJ1-1 and V is TRBV6-1; 10 positions match TRBD1. Trimming took 1 base from V and 11 from J; bases not matched to a gene: 19. CDR1 is MNHNS, CDR2 SASEGT, per germline. CDR3 length: 18 residues.